This passage covers 10 T cell receptor beta chains from one sample sequenced in a study of T cell changes during pregnancy in multiple sclerosis. Sequenced by immunoSEQ multiplex PCR; TCRdb stores in-frame clones only, minus some. The sample yields around 34,000 clones, 90% seen once. The specimen was CD8+ T cells from peripheral blood mononuclear cells, collected before pregnancy. The receptors were gathered from a female donor with multiple sclerosis, enrolled in a pregnancy study.

The rearrangement links TRBV5-6 to TRBJ2-7; the D gene is possibly TRBD1 (5 bases). V dropped 0 bases and J dropped 5 bases, with 9 bases sitting between them. The germline CDR1 and CDR2 sequences are SGHDT and YYEEEE. The CDR3 runs to 13 residues. CDR3 bases: TGTGCCAGCAGCTTGGTCAAGGGGCACGAGCAGTACTTC. Translating it yields CASSLVKGHEQYF.

Of note for this clone: Other DNA sequences of this sample code for an identical CDR3. The chain links TRBV6-5 to TRBJ2-7, with unresolved D. The CDR3 contains 14 residues. Per the germline V gene, CDR1 is MNHEY and CDR2 is SVGAGI. V dropped 0 bases and J dropped 1 base, with 7 bases sitting between them. CDR3 in amino acids: CASSYSSLSYEQYF. The CDR3 nucleotides are TGTGCCAGCAGTTACTCCTCCCTATCCTACGAGCAGTACTTC.

This clone has more than one count but fewer than ten. V usage is TRBV7-9 and J usage is TRBJ1-2; D perhaps matches TRBD1 (5 bases). The V gene's germline CDR1 is SEHNR and CDR2 FQNEAQ (reference sequence). The CDR3 runs 14 residues. The V and J ends lost 7 bases and 3 bases respectively, with 15 bases between them. CDR3 amino acids: CASTLGDSYYGYTF. CDR3 bases: TGTGCCAGCACCCTAGGAGACAGCTACTATGGCTACACCTTC.

The V call is TRBV19, the J call TRBJ2-6; D is ambiguous. This CDR3 region has 17 residues. The ends were cut back, 4 bases at V and 2 bases at J, with 15 bases in the middle. Germline CDR1 and CDR2: LNHDA and SQIVND (reference sequence). CDR3 in amino acids: CASSTQRWAPGANVLTF. The CDR3 DNA sequence: TGTGCCAGTAGTACCCAAAGGTGGGCACCTGGGGCCAACGTCCTGACTTTC.

J is TRBJ1-1 and V is TRBV6-1; TRBD1 aligns across 9 bases. CDR1 is MNHNS and CDR2 is SASEGT in the germline V gene. This CDR3 spans 16 amino acids. The junction had 4 bases not matched to a gene; V was cut back by 2 bases and J by 0 bases. The CDR3 spells CASSELQGAMNTEAFF. The CDR3 region has the DNA TGTGCCAGCAGTGAACTACAGGGGGCGATGAACACTGAAGCTTTCTTT.

The J gene is TRBJ2-7, the V gene TRBV5-5; 12 bases are a match to TRBD2. V lost 7 bases to trimming and J lost 3 bases; unmatched junction nucleotides: 11. Germline V gene data show CDR1 as SGHKS and CDR2 as YYEKEE (reference sequence). The CDR3 loop spans 16 amino acids. The CDR3 here is CASYRLGLAGNYEQYF. In DNA, the CDR3 is TGTGCCAGCTACCGACTCGGACTAGCGGGGAACTACGAGCAGTACTTC.

The chain joins TRBV27 to TRBJ2-1, with 8 positions matching TRBD2. The V gene's germline CDR1 is MNHEY and CDR2 SMNVEV (reference sequence). This CDR3 is built from 16 residues. V shed 2 bases and J 0 bases; nucleotides not matched to a gene: 3. CDR3 region: CASSLAGGISYNEQFF. CDR3 DNA: TGTGCCAGCAGTTTAGCGGGAGGTATCTCCTACAATGAGCAGTTCTTC.

The V gene is TRBV5-6, the J gene TRBJ1-4; maybe TRBD1 (5 bases). With 4 bases removed from V and 4 bases from J, the gap between germline ends came to 17 bases. Germline-derived CDR1 and CDR2 are SGHDT and YYEEEE. The CDR3 runs 16 residues. CDR3: CASSPQDRSINEKLFF. The CDR3 DNA reads TGTGCCAGCAGCCCACAGGATCGGAGCATTAATGAAAAACTGTTTTTT.

This rearrangement joins TRBV13 to TRBJ2-3; TRBD2 matches 7 bases. The trim removed 2 bases at V and 3 bases at J, leaving 11 bases unmatched. This CDR3 contains 17 residues. Germline-derived CDR1 and CDR2 are PRHDT and FYEKMQ (reference sequence). In nucleotides, the CDR3 is TGTGCCAGCAGCTTAAGACGGCTAGCGGAATCGACAGATACGCAGTATTTT. Protein: CASSLRRLAESTDTQYF. The full variable domain, rest sourced from reference TRBV13 and TRBJ2-3, is AAGVIQSPRHLIKEKRETATLKCYPIPRHDTVYWYQQGPGQDPQFLISFYEKMQSDKGSIPDRFSAQQFSDYHSELNMSSLELGDSALYFCASSLRRLAESTDTQYFGPGTRLTVL.

The V gene is TRBV7-9, the J gene TRBJ1-2; D may be TRBD1 (5 bases). V lost 2 bases and J lost 4, with 14 bases in between. CDR3 size: 15 residues. CDR1 and CDR2 (germline): SEHNR, FQNEAQ (reference sequence). The CDR3 here is CASSLRGVGFYGYTF. CDR3 nucleotide sequence: TGTGCCAGCAGCTTACGGGGGGTCGGGTTCTATGGCTACACCTTC.